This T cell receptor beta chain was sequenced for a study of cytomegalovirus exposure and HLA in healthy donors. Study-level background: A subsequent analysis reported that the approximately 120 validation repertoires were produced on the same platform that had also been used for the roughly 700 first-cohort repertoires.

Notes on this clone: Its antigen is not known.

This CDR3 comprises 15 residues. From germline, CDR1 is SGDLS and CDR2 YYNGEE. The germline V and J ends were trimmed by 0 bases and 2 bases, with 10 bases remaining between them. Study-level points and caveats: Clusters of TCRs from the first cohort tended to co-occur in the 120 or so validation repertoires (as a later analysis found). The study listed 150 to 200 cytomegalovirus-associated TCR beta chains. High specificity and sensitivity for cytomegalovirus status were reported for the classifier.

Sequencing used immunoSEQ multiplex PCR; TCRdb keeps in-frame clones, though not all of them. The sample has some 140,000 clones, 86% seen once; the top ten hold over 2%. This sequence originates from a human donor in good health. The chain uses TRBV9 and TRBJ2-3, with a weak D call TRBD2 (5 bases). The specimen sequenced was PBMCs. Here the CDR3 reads CASSVAGEFTDTQYF. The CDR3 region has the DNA TGTGCCAGCAGCGTAGCCGGGGAGTTCACAGATACGCAGTATTTT.